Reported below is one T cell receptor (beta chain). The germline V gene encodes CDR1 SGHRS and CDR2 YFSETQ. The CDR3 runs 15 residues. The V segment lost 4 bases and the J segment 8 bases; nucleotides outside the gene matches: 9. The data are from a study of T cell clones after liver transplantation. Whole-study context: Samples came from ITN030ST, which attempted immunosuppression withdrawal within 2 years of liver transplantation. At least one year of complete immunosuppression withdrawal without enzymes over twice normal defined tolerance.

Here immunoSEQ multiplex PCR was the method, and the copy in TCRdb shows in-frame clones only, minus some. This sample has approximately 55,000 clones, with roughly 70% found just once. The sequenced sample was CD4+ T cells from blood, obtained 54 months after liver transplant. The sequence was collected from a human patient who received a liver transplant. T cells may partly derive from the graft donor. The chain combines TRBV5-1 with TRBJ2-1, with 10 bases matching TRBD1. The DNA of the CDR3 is TGCGCCAGCAGCAGGGGACAGGGGTCGTCCCATGAGCAGTTCTTC. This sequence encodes CASSRGQGSSHEQFF.